A selection of T cell receptor beta chains follows, all from one sample in a study of CD8 T cells in ankylosing spondylitis. TCRdb reprocessed the 5' RACE reads with MiXCR, giving one entry per CDR3 protein. Of roughly 370,000 distinct CDR3 sequences in the sample, about 20% were seen once. The specimen sequenced was blood, either unsorted or a sorted T cell fraction (not recorded which). These receptors originate from a male donor with ankylosing spondylitis. Both conserved end residues are trimmed from each CDR3. The order of the fields is V gene, J gene, D gene, CDR3 protein. The D gene is left open where the match is weak.

>TRBV6-5|TRBJ1-2|-
ASSYSPGTSPGYT
>TRBV7-2|TRBJ2-6|TRBD1
ASSAYRGPGANVLT
>TRBV4-2|TRBJ2-3|-
ASSLALDSDTDTQY
>TRBV6-1|TRBJ1-4|-
ASSPTGQLNEKLF
>TRBV18|TRBJ2-1|-
ASSPRTVWDNEQF
>TRBV28|TRBJ2-3|-
ASLLDSTDTQY
>TRBV7-8|TRBJ2-1|TRBD1
ASSNGQGGRGEQF
>TRBV6-1|TRBJ2-2|-
ASSGPFRRAGELF
>TRBV7-2|TRBJ2-5|-
ASSLLITTQETQY
>TRBV14|TRBJ2-7|-
ASSHDSTATEQY
>TRBV24-1|TRBJ2-5|-
AIPGPLHQETQY
>TRBV7-3|TRBJ1-1|-
ASSLTGRADTEAF
>TRBV7-9|TRBJ2-2|TRBD2
ASSYGTSVTGELF
>TRBV25-1|TRBJ1-5|TRBD1
ASSGTGGGQPQH
>TRBV29-1|TRBJ1-1|-
SVEPADTEAF
>TRBV3-1|TRBJ1-2|TRBD1
ASSQPTGRGGYT
>TRBV4-1|TRBJ1-4|-
ASSQRTVLF
>TRBV12-3/TRBV12-4|TRBJ2-7|TRBD1
ASSSWTGVEQY
>TRBV12-3/TRBV12-4|TRBJ2-7|TRBD1
ASARGTGILYEQY
>TRBV20-1|TRBJ2-7|-
SASKEGYEQY
>TRBV20-1|TRBJ2-7|-
SAPGSDGTYEQY
>TRBV5-6|TRBJ2-1|-
ASSYDSQGHNEQF
>TRBV29-1|TRBJ1-3|-
GGGPGNTIY
>TRBV7-3|TRBJ2-7|-
ASSFGGQTSEQY
>TRBV5-5|TRBJ2-1|TRBD1
ASSRTDRGTYNEQF
>TRBV7-8|TRBJ2-7|TRBD2
ASSRTSGYTYEQY
>TRBV12-3/TRBV12-4|TRBJ2-7|-
ASSSYRPAEQY
>TRBV12-3/TRBV12-4|TRBJ2-2|TRBD2
ASSRRLAGITGELF
>TRBV3-1|TRBJ2-5|-
ASSQGFGQSQETQY
>TRBV2|TRBJ2-3|TRBD1
ASFGDRGYDTQY
>TRBV28|TRBJ2-3|TRBD2
ATRGGGRGTDTQY
>TRBV2|TRBJ2-1|TRBD2
ASRRLAGPYNEQF
>TRBV29-1|TRBJ2-3|-
SVEGPFSKYTDTQY
>TRBV15|TRBJ2-5|-
ATSARRGETQY
>TRBV5-1|TRBJ1-2|-
ASSFGGGYGYT
>TRBV3-1|TRBJ2-7|-
ASSQSLAYEQY
>TRBV7-3|TRBJ1-1|-
ASSLTSGRVNTEAF
>TRBV6-2/TRBV6-3|TRBJ2-6|-
ASTSLRGVTFSGANVLT
>TRBV21-1|TRBJ2-1|-
ASSKVHQGCPSSYNEQF
>TRBV2|TRBJ1-5|-
ASSDSPYSNQPQH
>TRBV6-5|TRBJ1-1|-
ASSYEVSDTEAF
>TRBV12-3/TRBV12-4|TRBJ2-7|-
ASSLARGTEQY
>TRBV7-2|TRBJ2-7|-
ASKVQDTSFYEQY
>TRBV7-9|TRBJ1-2|-
ASSSHSGDLGGYT
>TRBV3-1|TRBJ1-2|-
ASSQEERGNYGYT
>TRBV2|TRBJ2-2|TRBD2
ASSELLAGAATGELF
>TRBV2|TRBJ2-2|TRBD1
ASSFQGAPGELF
>TRBV12-5|TRBJ2-1|-
ASGPLDGYNEQF
>TRBV29-1|TRBJ2-1|-
SVGGQSSYNEQF
>TRBV12-3/TRBV12-4|TRBJ1-1|-
ASSGQANTEAF
>TRBV19|TRBJ2-5|TRBD1
ASSPPTGSGETQY
>TRBV15|TRBJ2-2|-
ATSRDRAQNTGELF